Listed below are T cell receptor beta chains from one sample, sequenced in a study of blood T cell repertoires in COVID-19. Sequencing used immunoSEQ multiplex PCR; TCRdb keeps in-frame clones, though not all of them. This table has 300,000 to 350,000 clones, around nine tenths appearing once. Sequenced: PBMCs or T cells enriched from blood (not recorded which). The receptors stem from a man younger than 45 who had recovered from COVID-19. Each CDR3 is given with its conserved first and last residue. D genes are given only for firm matches. Not all rows give a size; the values are once, few, many and, for expanded clones, a class.

>TRBD2|TRBV24-1|TRBJ2-3|-
CATSDFSGGPSTQYF
TGTGCCACCAGTGATTTTAGCGGGGGGCCAAGTACGCAGTATTTT
>-|TRBV9|TRBJ2-7|-
CASSLGLTDSYEQYF
TGTGCCAGCAGCCTGGGCTTGACGGACTCCTACGAGCAGTACTTC
>-|TRBV9|TRBJ2-5|-
CASSSGTEETQYF
TGTGCCAGCAGCTCGGGAACCGAAGAGACCCAGTACTTC
>TRBD2|TRBV6-2/TRBV6-3|TRBJ2-3|-
CASSPPRAGADTQYF
TGTGCCAGCAGTCCCCCGAGAGCGGGGGCAGATACGCAGTATTTT
>TRBD1|TRBV7-6|TRBJ2-7|-
CASSLGAGTGGRMDEQYF
TGTGCCAGCAGCTTAGGGGCCGGGACAGGGGGCAGAATGGACGAGCAGTACTTC
>-|TRBV6-5|TRBJ1-3|-
CASSYSKGEMGNTIYF
TGTGCCAGCAGTTACTCGAAAGGGGAAATGGGAAACACCATATATTTT
>TRBD1|TRBV2|TRBJ1-2|-
CASTPTRGPLYGYTF
TGTGCCAGCACACCCACCAGGGGGCCTTTGTATGGCTACACCTTC
>TRBD1|TRBV5-1|TRBJ1-2|-
CASSPPGQNYGYTF
TGCGCCAGCAGCCCTCCGGGACAGAACTATGGCTACACCTTC
>TRBD1|TRBV4-2|TRBJ2-7|medium-sized
CASSPGEGASYEQYF
TGTGCCAGCAGCCCTGGTGAGGGGGCCTCCTACGAGCAGTACTTC
>-|TRBV14|TRBJ2-7|many
CASSRDFPSREQYF
TGTGCCAGCAGCCGGGACTTCCCTTCGCGGGAGCAGTACTTC
>-|TRBV10-3|TRBJ1-1|-
CAIKGQTNTEAFF
TGTGCCATCAAGGGGCAGACAAACACTGAAGCTTTCTTT
>-|TRBV15|TRBJ2-3|-
CATSFTRGTTDTQYF
TGTGCCACCAGCTTTACCCGGGGGACCACAGATACGCAGTATTTT
>-|TRBV9|TRBJ1-1|-
CASSVAGVETEAFF
TGTGCCAGCAGCGTAGCAGGGGTTGAAACTGAAGCTTTCTTT
>TRBD1|TRBV27|TRBJ1-1|-
CASSFSDRGTTEAFF
TGTGCCAGCAGTTTCTCTGACAGGGGGACAACTGAAGCTTTCTTT
>-|TRBV7-9|TRBJ1-1|-
CASSSDRYTEAFF
TGTGCCAGCAGCTCTGACAGATACACTGAAGCTTTCTTT
>-|TRBV30|TRBJ2-7|once
CAWSVLLASEQYF
TGTGCCTGGAGTGTCCTTCTAGCGAGCGAGCAGTACTTC
>TRBD1|TRBV4-1|TRBJ2-5|-
CASSQTGTLQETQYF
TGCGCCAGCAGCCAGACAGGGACCCTCCAAGAGACCCAGTACTTC
>-|TRBV11-2|TRBJ2-6|-
CASSLAVPRAGANVLTF
TGTGCCAGCAGCTTAGCAGTACCGAGGGCTGGGGCCAACGTCCTGACTTTC
>-|TRBV19|TRBJ2-2|-
CASTPTGFAGELFF
TGTGCCAGTACTCCCACAGGGTTCGCCGGGGAGCTGTTTTTT
>TRBD1|TRBV30|TRBJ1-6|-
CAWSVIDRVGSPLHF
TGTGCCTGGAGTGTAATTGACAGGGTGGGGTCACCCCTCCACTTT
>-|TRBV10-3|TRBJ1-6|-
CAIKDSLLNNSPLHF
TGTGCCATCAAGGACAGTCTTTTAAATAATTCACCCCTCCACTTT
>TRBD1|TRBV10-3|TRBJ1-4|few
CAIRPGQGEVIEKLFF
TGTGCCATCAGGCCCGGACAGGGCGAGGTGATTGAAAAACTGTTTTTT
>-|TRBV5-5|TRBJ2-7|-
CASTYLGSVYEQYF
TGTGCCAGCACCTACCTAGGGAGCGTGTACGAGCAGTACTTC
>TRBD1|TRBV28|TRBJ1-2|-
CASSWGQVNYGYTF
TGTGCCAGCAGTTGGGGACAGGTTAACTATGGCTACACCTTC
>-|TRBV6-1|TRBJ1-5|-
CASSEAGRRGAKHF
TGTGCCAGCAGTGAAGCGGGTAGACGCGGGGCCAAACATTTT
>-|TRBV30|TRBJ1-1|-
CAWSPTGTEAFF
TGTGCCTGGAGTCCGACGGGGACTGAAGCTTTCTTT
>-|TRBV11-2|TRBJ2-7|once
CASSLGLEQYF
TGTGCCAGCAGCCTGGGACTCGAGCAGTACTTC
>-|TRBV13|TRBJ1-2|-
CASSSLGVVGYTF
TGTGCCAGCAGCTCCCTAGGGGTTGTTGGCTACACCTTC
>TRBD2|TRBV7-8|TRBJ2-2|-
CASSLVGLAGVGELFF
TGTGCCAGCAGCTTAGTTGGACTAGCGGGTGTCGGGGAGCTGTTTTTT
>-|TRBV7-9|TRBJ1-5|-
CASSFSGQMRPQHF
TGTGCCAGCAGCTTCTCCGGACAGATGCGGCCCCAGCATTTT
>TRBD2|TRBV30|TRBJ2-5|-
CAWSVRGGRETQYF
TGTGCCTGGAGTGTGCGGGGGGGCCGAGAGACCCAGTACTTC
>TRBD1|TRBV29-1|TRBJ1-5|-
CSVGGQGNQPQHF
TGCAGCGTCGGTGGACAGGGCAATCAGCCCCAGCATTTT
>-|TRBV7-7|TRBJ2-7|-
CASSLLEGRKQYF
TGTGCCAGCAGCTTACTGGAGGGAAGGAAGCAGTACTTC
>-|TRBV5-8|TRBJ1-5|-
CASSLRQHQPQHF
TGTGCCAGCAGCTTAAGACAGCATCAGCCCCAGCATTTT
>TRBD1|TRBV13|TRBJ1-2|-
CASSPGQGAYYGYTF
TGTGCCAGCAGCCCGGGACAGGGGGCTTACTATGGCTACACCTTC
>TRBD1|TRBV2|TRBJ2-7|-
CASKGQGIYEQYF
TGTGCCAGCAAGGGACAGGGAATCTACGAGCAGTACTTC
>TRBD2|TRBV3-1/TRBV3-2|TRBJ2-7|hyperexpanded
CASSPRAGAGGEQYF
TGTGCCAGCAGCCCTAGGGCAGGCGCGGGGGGCGAGCAGTACTTC
>-|TRBV28|TRBJ1-2|-
CASSFGGQNGGYTF
TGTGCCAGCAGTTTCGGAGGACAGAATGGTGGCTACACCTTC
>-|TRBV5-1|TRBJ1-4|-
CASSSLETASGEKLFF
TGCGCCAGCAGCTCCTTAGAGACAGCTTCCGGGGAAAAACTGTTTTTT
>TRBD2|TRBV19|TRBJ2-2|once
CASSILLAGAYRELFF
TGTGCCAGTAGTATCTTACTAGCGGGGGCCTACCGGGAGCTGTTTTTT
>-|TRBV28|TRBJ1-1|-
CASNQDSMNTEAFF
TGTGCCAGCAATCAGGACAGCATGAACACTGAAGCTTTCTTT
>TRBD1|TRBV3-1/TRBV3-2|TRBJ1-5|-
CASSTTGAQDQPQHF
TGTGCCAGCAGCACGACAGGGGCTCAAGATCAGCCCCAGCATTTT
>TRBD1|TRBV27|TRBJ2-7|-
CASRMRGRDRIPYEQYF
TGTGCCAGCAGAATGAGGGGTCGGGACAGGATCCCCTACGAGCAGTACTTC
>-|TRBV7-6|TRBJ1-3|-
CASSYDRMHSGNTIYF
TGTGCCAGCAGCTACGACAGGATGCACTCTGGAAACACCATATATTTT
>TRBD1|TRBV27|TRBJ2-1|-
CASSLSRTGGNEQFF
TGTGCCAGCAGTTTATCCCGGACAGGGGGGAATGAGCAGTTCTTC
>-|TRBV7-9|TRBJ1-1|-
CASSPVGGGRGTEAFF
TGTGCCAGCAGCCCAGTTGGGGGGGGGCGCGGCACTGAAGCTTTCTTT
>TRBD1|TRBV5-1|TRBJ1-4|-
CASSTGQGNNEKLFF
TGCGCCAGCAGCACCGGACAGGGGAATAATGAAAAACTGTTTTTT
>-|TRBV28|TRBJ2-5|-
CASSSQVQETQYF
TGTGCCAGCAGTTCCCAGGTTCAAGAGACCCAGTACTTC
>-|TRBV24-1|TRBJ2-6|-
CATSDLQTSGANVLTF
TGTGCCACCAGTGATTTGCAAACTTCTGGGGCCAACGTCCTGACTTTC
>-|TRBV6-5|TRBJ2-7|-
CASSYFEAREQYF
TGTGCCAGCAGTTACTTTGAGGCGCGGGAGCAGTACTTC
>-|TRBV13|TRBJ2-5|-
CASSLRLRETQYF
TGTGCCAGCAGCTTACGCCTGAGGGAGACCCAGTACTTC
>-|TRBV19|TRBJ1-1|-
CASSIVFRAFF
TGTGCCAGTAGTATCGTGTTCCGGGCTTTCTTT
>TRBD1|TRBV6-5|TRBJ1-3|-
CASSPRGLAGNTIYF
TGTGCCAGCAGTCCCAGGGGGCTTGCAGGAAACACCATATATTTT
>-|TRBV7-9|TRBJ2-7|-
CASSQTDIEQYF
TGTGCCAGCAGCCAGACAGATATCGAGCAGTACTTC
>TRBD1|TRBV30|TRBJ1-6|-
CAWRTGGFYMSNSPLHF
TGTGCCTGGCGGACAGGGGGCTTCTATATGAGTAATTCACCCCTCCACTTT